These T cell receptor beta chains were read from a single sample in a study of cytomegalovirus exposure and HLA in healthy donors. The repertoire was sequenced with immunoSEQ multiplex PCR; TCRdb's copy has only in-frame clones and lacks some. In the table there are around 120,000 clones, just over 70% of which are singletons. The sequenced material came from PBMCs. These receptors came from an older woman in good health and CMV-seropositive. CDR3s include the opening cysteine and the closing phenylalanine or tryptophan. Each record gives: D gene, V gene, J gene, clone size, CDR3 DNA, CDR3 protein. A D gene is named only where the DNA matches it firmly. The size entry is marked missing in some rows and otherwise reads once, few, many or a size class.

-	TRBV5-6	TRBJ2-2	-	TGTGCCAGCAGCCCTCCAGGGCGCGTCACCGGGGAGCTGTTTTTT	CASSPPGRVTGELFF
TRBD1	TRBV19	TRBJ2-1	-	TGTGCCAGTAGTATTGAGGCGACAGGGATAGAGCAGTTCTTC	CASSIEATGIEQFF
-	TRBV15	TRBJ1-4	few	TGTGCCACCAGAACAGGGTTCGCGACTGAAAAACTGTTTTTT	CATRTGFATEKLFF
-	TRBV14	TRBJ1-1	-	TGTGCCAGCAGCCAAGAAGGGCCAGGGGTGAACACTGAAGCTTTCTTT	CASSQEGPGVNTEAFF
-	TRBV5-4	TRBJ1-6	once	TGTGCCAGCAGGCGGGACGGTAATTCACCCCTCCACTTT	CASRRDGNSPLHF
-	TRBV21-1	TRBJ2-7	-	TGTGCCAGCAGCAAAGTGGGGGGGCCTTCCTACGAGCAGTACTTC	CASSKVGGPSYEQYF
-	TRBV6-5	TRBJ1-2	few	TGTGCCAGCAGTTACGAGGCAGGGGCTAACTATGGCTACACCTTC	CASSYEAGANYGYTF
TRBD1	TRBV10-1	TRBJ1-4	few	TGCGCCAGCAGTGAAGGACAGGGTCGCGAAAAACTGTTTTTT	CASSEGQGREKLFF
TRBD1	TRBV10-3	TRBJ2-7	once	TGTGCCACCGTCGGGGACAGGTCAACCTACGAGCAGTACTTC	CATVGDRSTYEQYF
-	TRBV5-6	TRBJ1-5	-	TGTGCCAGCAGCCAGACAGGCTTTTTGAATCAGCCCCAGCATTTT	CASSQTGFLNQPQHF
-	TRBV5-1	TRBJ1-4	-	TGCGCCAGCAGCTTGGTAGTACAGGGAGATGAAAAACTGTTTTTT	CASSLVVQGDEKLFF
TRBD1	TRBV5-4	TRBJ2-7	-	TGTGCCAGCAGCTGGGACAGTTTCGAGCAGTACTTC	CASSWDSFEQYF
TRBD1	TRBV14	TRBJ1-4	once	TGTGCCAGTACAAGGACAGGGGGGGGGAATGAAAAACTGTTTTTT	CASTRTGGGNEKLFF
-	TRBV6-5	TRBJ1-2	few	TGTGCCAGCAGTGACTCAGAGGGAGGGGGCTACACCTTC	CASSDSEGGGYTF
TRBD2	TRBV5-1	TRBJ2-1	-	TGCGCCAGCAGCTCGGGACTAGCCCCCCCCGGAGATGAGCAGTTCTTC	CASSSGLAPPGDEQFF
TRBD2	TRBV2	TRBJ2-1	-	TGTGCCAGCAGGGCTAGCGGGGGGGCCTACAATGAGCAGTTCTTC	CASRASGGAYNEQFF
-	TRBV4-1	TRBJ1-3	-	TGCGCCAGCAGCCAAGATACGGGCTCTGGAAACACCATATATTTT	CASSQDTGSGNTIYF
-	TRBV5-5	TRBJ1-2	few	TGTGCCAGCAGCTTGGGTAGATCCTACACCTTC	CASSLGRSYTF
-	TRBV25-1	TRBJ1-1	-	TGTGCCAGCAGTGGGTACAGGGCCTCCGAAGCTTTCTTT	CASSGYRASEAFF
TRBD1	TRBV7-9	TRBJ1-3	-	TGTTCCAGCAGCCGGACAGGGACGGGAAACACCATATATTTT	CSSSRTGTGNTIYF
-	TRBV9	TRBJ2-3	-	TGTGCCAGCAGCCGAGGGCGGGCGGACACAGATACGCAGTATTTT	CASSRGRADTDTQYF
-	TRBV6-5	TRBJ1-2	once	TGTGCCAGCGCCGAGAGCGGGCCTCCTAACTATGGCTACACCTTC	CASAESGPPNYGYTF
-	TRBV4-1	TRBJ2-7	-	TGCGCCAGCAGCCAAGATCCCCAGGGCTACGAGCAGTACTTC	CASSQDPQGYEQYF
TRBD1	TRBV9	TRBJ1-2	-	TGTGCCAGCAGCCAAGACCCCACAGGGGGCTATGGCTACACCTTC	CASSQDPTGGYGYTF
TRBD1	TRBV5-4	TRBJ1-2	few	TGTGCCAGCACCCCCGGACAGGCAAACTATGGCTACACCTTC	CASTPGQANYGYTF
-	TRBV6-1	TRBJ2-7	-	TGTGCCAGCAGCCTCGGGGGAGCCTCCTACGAGCAGTACTTC	CASSLGGASYEQYF
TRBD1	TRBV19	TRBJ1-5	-	TGTGCCAGTAGTATCCCCAGGGGGAATCAGCCCCAGCATTTT	CASSIPRGNQPQHF
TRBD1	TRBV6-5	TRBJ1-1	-	TGTGCCAGCAGTTATACGACAGGGGACGACTCTGAAGCTTTCTTT	CASSYTTGDDSEAFF
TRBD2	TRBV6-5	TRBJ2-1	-	TGTGCCAGCAGGCCGGGACTAGCGTACAATGAGCAGTTCTTC	CASRPGLAYNEQFF
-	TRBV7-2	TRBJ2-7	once	TGTGCCAGCAGCTTAGAGGGTAGCGCGACCTACGAGCAGTACTTC	CASSLEGSATYEQYF
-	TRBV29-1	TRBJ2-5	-	TGCACCTGTACCAGGGCTGAGACCCAGTACTTC	CTCTRAETQYF
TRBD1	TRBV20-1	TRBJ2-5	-	TGCAGCTCAGGGGGCGGGGAGACCCAGTACTTC	CSSGGGETQYF
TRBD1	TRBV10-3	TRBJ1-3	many	TGTGCCATCAGTGACGGGGGACAGTCCGGAAACACCATATATTTT	CAISDGGQSGNTIYF
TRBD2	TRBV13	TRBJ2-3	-	TGTGCCAGCAGCTGGGGACTAGCGGGGGAGCACGGAGATACGCAGTATTTT	CASSWGLAGEHGDTQYF
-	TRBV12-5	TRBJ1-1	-	TGTGCTAGTCGGGGAGTCATGAACACTGAAGCTTTCTTT	CASRGVMNTEAFF